Below are 5 T cell receptor delta chains sequenced from a single sample in a study of γδ T cells in repeated Plasmodium falciparum infection. TCRdb re-processed the multiplex PCR reads via CATT. The table lists 80,000 to 95,000 delta-chain clones, almost 1.5% of them singletons. Bulk repertoires came from Vgamma9/Vdelta2+ or Vdelta2-negative gammadelta T cells flow-sorted from PBMC. Sample: gamma-delta T cells from blood. The receptors derive from a pool of human donors (malaria-infected and uninfected, not separated).

As concerns this clone: TCRdb pairs this DNA with a much larger clone's protein that differs at residue 12, likely a read error; the protein shown was translated from the DNA. The chain recombines TRDV2 with TRDJ1; TRDD3 matches at 10 bases. The J gene, left out of TCRdb, was set here by checking the DNA against germline. Trimming removed 6 bases from V and 3 bases from J; junction bases left unmatched: 21. There are 19 residues in the CDR3. Germline V lookup: CDR1 GEAIGNYY, CDR2 EKD. This chain's CDR3 is CACHFRELLGDALPDKLIF. As DNA, the CDR3 is TGTGCCTGTCACTTCCGCGAACTACTGGGGGATGCGCTACCCGATAAACTCATCTTT.

With respect to this clone: For this DNA, TCRdb reports the protein of a much larger clone, which diverges at residue 14, most likely from a read error; the protein presented here is translated directly from the DNA. The chain joins TRDV2 to TRDJ3; TRDD3 matches at 8 bases. TCRdb carries no J gene annotation; the J gene was assigned here by matching the DNA with germline. The CDR3 consists of 20 residues. From germline, CDR1 is GEAIGNYY and CDR2 EKD. CDR3 nucleotides: TGTGCCTGTGACACCGGGGTACTGGGGGCCAGCTCCTGGGGCACCCGACAGATGTTTTTC. It encodes CACDTGVLGASSWGTRQMFF.

Points on this clone: This DNA's translation and the protein TCRdb lists, from a much larger clone, do not match at residue 14, likely due to a read error; the protein shown is translated from the DNA. The V call is TRDV2, the J call TRDJ1, with 9 bases matching TRDD3. Here the J gene was assigned by germline matching of the DNA, as TCRdb has none. The CDR3 is made up of 17 amino acids. Germline V gene lookup returns CDR1 GEAIGNYY and CDR2 EKD. The CDR3 DNA reads TGTGCCTGTGACATGGTAGGGGATACGCGATTCACCGATGAACTCATCTTT. It encodes CACDMVGDTRFTDELIF.

As regards this clone: TCRdb pairs this DNA with a much larger clone's protein that differs at residue 4, likely a read error; the protein shown was translated from the DNA. The chain uses TRDV2 and TRDJ1; 12 bases match TRDD3. TCRdb does not report a J gene; here it was assigned by matching the DNA to germline references. This CDR3 spans 19 amino acids. From germline, CDR1 is GEAIGNYY and CDR2 EKD. The CDR3 coding sequence is TGTGCCTGTAACACCCTCCTACTGGGGGATACCCGCTACACCGATAAACTCATCTTT. Protein sequence: CACNTLLLGDTRYTDKLIF.

Concerning this clone itself: The protein in TCRdb stems from a much larger clone and differs at residue 6 from this DNA's translation, likely a read error; here the protein is translated from the DNA. The V call is TRDV2, the J call TRDJ1; D might be TRDD3 (6 bases). TCRdb records no J gene; here it was assigned by comparing the DNA to germline. The CDR3 is 21 residues long. V gave up 0 bases and J gave up 0 bases, with 28 bases separating them. Germline CDR1 is GEAIGNYY and CDR2 is EKD. CDR3 sequence reads: CACDTEIYALGTQRYTDKLIF. As DNA, the CDR3 is TGTGCCTGTGACACCGAAATCTACGCGCTGGGGACTCAGAGGTACACCGATAAACTCATCTTT.